This T cell receptor (beta chain) appears in the sequencing data of a study of blood T cell repertoires in COVID-19. Study in general: COVID-19 samples collected from the United States, Italy and Spain covered acute and convalescent phases. Sample material is recorded as cDNA or gDNA derived from T cells, B-cell-depleted T cells, or PBMCs.

Enrolment of Seattle patients took place during active infection, and they were followed longitudinally. In germline, CDR1 is MNHEY, CDR2 SMNVEV (reference sequence). This CDR3 contains 15 residues. Trimming took 5 bases from V and 4 from J; bases not matched to a gene: 8. Under the authors' procedure: Reference gene primer amplification gave estimated nucleated cell counts. Libraries were prepared by immunoSEQ multiplex PCR; TCRdb keeps only in-frame clonotypes and omits some of them. The V and J calls and clone size come from that table; D and trimming were worked out from the DNA. The sample has 35,000 to 40,000 clones, about 76% seen once.

This clonotype was obtained from a man between 65 and 85 years old with COVID-19, enrolled during active disease. Input material: peripheral blood. The rearrangement joins TRBV27 to TRBJ1-1; the match to TRBD1 covers 9 bases. CDR3 sequence: CASSNYRGRGTEAFF. The CDR3 DNA reads TGTGCCAGCAGTAACTACAGGGGGCGCGGCACTGAAGCTTTCTTT.